The rows below give T cell receptor beta chains drawn from one sample of a study of T cell responses to AZD1222 COVID-19 vaccine. Sequenced by immunoSEQ multiplex PCR; TCRdb stores in-frame clones only, minus some. The sample holds about 56,000 clones, 80% to 90% seen once. Source: peripheral blood, taken on day 0 of AZD1222 vaccination. These receptors originate from an adult in good health. Both conserved end residues are part of each CDR3. The order of the fields is J gene, V gene, CDR3 length, D gene, CDR3 protein. D genes are given only for firm matches.

TRBJ2-7 | TRBV4-1 | 15 | . | CASSHDRRISYEQYF
TRBJ1-1 | TRBV7-3 | 16 | . | CASSLTGGFRDTEAFF
TRBJ2-7 | TRBV20-1 | 14 | . | CSASITNPTYEQYF
TRBJ2-1 | TRBV19 | 16 | TRBD2 | CASTSSGGAFYNEQFF
TRBJ2-1 | TRBV10-3 | 14 | TRBD1 | CAITRDRGAGEQFF
TRBJ2-7 | TRBV24-1 | 11 | . | CATSDAYEQYF
TRBJ1-2 | TRBV9 | 15 | . | CASSVDRTLLDGYTF
TRBJ2-3 | TRBV7-2 | 14 | . | CASSLEGNTDTQYF
TRBJ1-3 | TRBV18 | 18 | . | CASSPFSQNTGSGNTIYF
TRBJ2-7 | TRBV11-2 | 15 | TRBD1 | CASSLMTGIGVEQYF
TRBJ2-5 | TRBV4-1 | 17 | TRBD2 | CASSQDGTSGAPETQYF
TRBJ1-2 | TRBV7-2 | 13 | . | CASSLFNGYGYTF
TRBJ1-4 | TRBV29-1 | 15 | . | CSVVGRGATNEKLFF
TRBJ2-1 | TRBV7-2 | 13 | . | CASSLRPGDEQFF
TRBJ1-2 | TRBV5-1 | 14 | TRBD1 | CASRRTGTNYGYTF
TRBJ2-3 | TRBV28 | 13 | TRBD1 | CASDRGRGDTQYF
TRBJ2-3 | TRBV9 | 14 | . | CASSVDRLADTQYF
TRBJ2-7 | TRBV6-6 | 17 | TRBD1 | CASSRSGSGGGWYEQYF
TRBJ2-7 | TRBV5-5 | 16 | TRBD1 | CASSGTPGQGFYEQYF
TRBJ2-5 | TRBV5-1 | 15 | . | CASSLLGARGETQYF
TRBJ1-2 | TRBV5-1 | 13 | . | CASSLGSNYGYTF
TRBJ1-2 | TRBV5-5 | 14 | TRBD1 | CATSTGARNYGYTF
TRBJ2-1 | TRBV7-2 | 14 | TRBD2 | CASSLIAGNNEQFF
TRBJ1-2 | TRBV19 | 14 | . | CASRRDGANYGYTF
TRBJ1-4 | TRBV7-2 | 15 | TRBD1 | CASSSGTAINEKLFF
TRBJ2-7 | TRBV28 | 16 | . | CASSTRTPQSPYEQYF
TRBJ2-1 | TRBV7-9 | 15 | TRBD2 | CASSASGGAYNEQFF
TRBJ2-3 | TRBV28 | 16 | . | CASSLGGGRSTDTQYF
TRBJ2-5 | TRBV3-1/TRBV3-2 | 13 | . | CASSQPVEETQYF
TRBJ2-2 | TRBV9 | 15 | . | CASSGRDTNTGELFF
TRBJ2-2 | TRBV4-2 | 15 | . | CASSQEPFPGGELFF
TRBJ1-3 | TRBV5-6 | 16 | TRBD1 | CASSLLDRGPGNTIYF
TRBJ1-1 | TRBV7-9 | 11 | . | CAQAEWGAAFF
TRBJ2-3 | TRBV28 | 14 | . | CASSRMGFTDTQYF
TRBJ2-2 | TRBV2 | 16 | TRBD1 | CASSDWGTGFTGELFF
TRBJ2-5 | TRBV9 | 14 | . | CASSREGNQETQYF
TRBJ1-5 | TRBV19 | 14 | . | CASSQAGKNQPQHF
TRBJ2-1 | TRBV9 | 11 | . | CASSGYNEQFF
TRBJ2-7 | TRBV5-1 | 14 | . | CASSPSGPPYEQYF
TRBJ1-1 | TRBV7-2 | 15 | . | CASSLAGGGPTEAFF
TRBJ2-1 | TRBV6-1 | 17 | TRBD1 | CASSEKRIGTGDYGQFF
TRBJ1-1 | TRBV6-4 | 13 | . | CASGQEEGTEAFF
TRBJ2-5 | TRBV27 | 15 | . | CASSWAGQQLETQYF
TRBJ2-5 | TRBV7-9 | 15 | . | CASSPPGSGKETQYF
TRBJ1-2 | TRBV7-8 | 15 | TRBD1 | CATLETGGLHYGYTF
TRBJ2-1 | TRBV29-1 | 12 | . | CSVDTQGNEQFF
TRBJ1-6 | TRBV7-6 | 14 | TRBD1 | CASSSRDRETPLHF
TRBJ1-4 | TRBV7-9 | 15 | . | CASSGSDRANEKLFF
TRBJ1-2 | TRBV5-6 | 13 | . | CASSLWGAHGYTF
TRBJ2-1 | TRBV7-8 | 15 | TRBD2 | CASSARTSGGVEQFF
TRBJ2-1 | TRBV9 | 16 | TRBD2 | CASSTPSGGRHNEQFF
TRBJ2-3 | TRBV6-5 | 15 | TRBD1 | CASRLTGAGTDTQYF